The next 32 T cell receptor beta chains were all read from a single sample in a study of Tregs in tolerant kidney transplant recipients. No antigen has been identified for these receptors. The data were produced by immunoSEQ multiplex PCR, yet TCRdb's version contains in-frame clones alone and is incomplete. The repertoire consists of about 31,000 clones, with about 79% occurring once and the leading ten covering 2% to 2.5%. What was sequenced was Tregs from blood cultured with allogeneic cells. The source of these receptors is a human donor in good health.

CDR3 in DNA: TGCGCCAGCAGTTACGGGGCAAAGGGGGGAGAGACCCAGTACTTC. This translates into CASSYGAKGGETQYF. V usage is TRBV5-1 and J usage is TRBJ2-5; D may be TRBD1 or TRBD2 (6 bases each). The ends were cut back, 5 bases at V and 4 bases at J, with 18 bases in the middle. CDR1 is SGHRS and CDR2 is YFSETQ in the germline V gene. The CDR3 length is 15 residues.

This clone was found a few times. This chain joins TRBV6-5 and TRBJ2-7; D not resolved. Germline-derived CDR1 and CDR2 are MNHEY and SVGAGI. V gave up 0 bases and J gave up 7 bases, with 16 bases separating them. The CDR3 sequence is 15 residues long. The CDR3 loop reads CASSYSVQALREQYF. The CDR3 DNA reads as TGTGCCAGCAGTTACTCGGTTCAAGCGCTGAGGGAGCAGTACTTC.

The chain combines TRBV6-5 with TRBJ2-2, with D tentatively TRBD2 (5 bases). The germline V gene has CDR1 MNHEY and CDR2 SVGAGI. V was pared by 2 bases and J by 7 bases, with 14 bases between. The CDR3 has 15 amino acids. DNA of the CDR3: TGTGCCAGCAGTTACGCTAGGTCCGGAGGCGGGGAGCTGTTTTTT. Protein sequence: CASSYARSGGGELFF.

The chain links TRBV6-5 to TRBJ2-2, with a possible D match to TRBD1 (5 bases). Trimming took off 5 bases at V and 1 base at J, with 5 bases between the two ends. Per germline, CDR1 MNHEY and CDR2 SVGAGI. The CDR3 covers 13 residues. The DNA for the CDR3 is TGTGCCAGCAGTGGACAGAACACCGGGGAGCTGTTTTTT. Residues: CASSGQNTGELFF.

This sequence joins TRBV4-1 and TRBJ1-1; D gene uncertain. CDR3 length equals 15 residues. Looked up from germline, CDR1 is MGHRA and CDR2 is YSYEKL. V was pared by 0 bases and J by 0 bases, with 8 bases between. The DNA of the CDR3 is TGCGCCAGCAGCCAAGAGCACTTACTGAACACTGAAGCTTTCTTT. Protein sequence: CASSQEHLLNTEAFF.

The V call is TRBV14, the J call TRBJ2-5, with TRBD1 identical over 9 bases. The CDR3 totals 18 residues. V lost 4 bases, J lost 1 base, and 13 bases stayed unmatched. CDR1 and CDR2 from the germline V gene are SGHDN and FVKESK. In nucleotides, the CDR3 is TGTGCCAGCAGCCCGGCGGGGACAGGGATCTTTCTCCAAGAGACCCAGTACTTC. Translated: CASSPAGTGIFLQETQYF.

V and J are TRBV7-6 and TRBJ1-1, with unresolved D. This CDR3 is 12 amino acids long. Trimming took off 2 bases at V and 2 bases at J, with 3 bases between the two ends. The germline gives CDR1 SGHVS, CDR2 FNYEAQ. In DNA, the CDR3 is TGTGCCAGCAGCTTAAAAAACACTGAAGCTTTCTTT. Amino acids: CASSLKNTEAFF.

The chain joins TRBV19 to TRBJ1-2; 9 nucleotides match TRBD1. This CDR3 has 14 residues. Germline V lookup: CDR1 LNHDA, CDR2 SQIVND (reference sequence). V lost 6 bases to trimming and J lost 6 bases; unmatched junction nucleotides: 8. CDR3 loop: CASSTRTGGNGYTF. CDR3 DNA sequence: TGTGCCAGTAGCACCCGTACAGGGGGCAATGGCTACACCTTC.

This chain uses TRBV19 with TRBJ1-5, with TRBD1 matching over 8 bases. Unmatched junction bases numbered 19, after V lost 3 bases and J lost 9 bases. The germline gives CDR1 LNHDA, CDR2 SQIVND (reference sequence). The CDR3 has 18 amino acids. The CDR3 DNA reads TGTGCCAGTAGTATCTTCCCAACCTCCGGGACAGGTCCAGGGCCCCAGCATTTT. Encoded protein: CASSIFPTSGTGPGPQHF.

This CDR3 reads CASSKSGRVTQPQHF. For the CDR3, the DNA is TGTGCCAGCAGCAAATCCGGACGGGTTACTCAGCCCCAGCATTTT. This chain links TRBV21-1 with TRBJ1-5. TRBV21-1 is a listed pseudogene. The CDR3 is 15 amino acids.

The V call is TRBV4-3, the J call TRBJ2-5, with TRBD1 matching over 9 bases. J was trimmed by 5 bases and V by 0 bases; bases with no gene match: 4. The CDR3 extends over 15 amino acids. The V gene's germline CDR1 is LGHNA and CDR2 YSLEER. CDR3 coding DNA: TGCGCCAGCAGCCAAGATACAGGGGGCAGGGAGACCCAGTACTTC. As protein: CASSQDTGGRETQYF.

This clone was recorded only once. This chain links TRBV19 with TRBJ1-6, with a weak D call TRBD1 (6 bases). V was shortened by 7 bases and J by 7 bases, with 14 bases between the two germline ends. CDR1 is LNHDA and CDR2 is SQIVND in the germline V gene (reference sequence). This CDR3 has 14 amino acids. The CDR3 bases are TGTGCCAGTAATCTGGCACAGGGCAATTCACCCCTCCACTTT. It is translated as CASNLAQGNSPLHF.

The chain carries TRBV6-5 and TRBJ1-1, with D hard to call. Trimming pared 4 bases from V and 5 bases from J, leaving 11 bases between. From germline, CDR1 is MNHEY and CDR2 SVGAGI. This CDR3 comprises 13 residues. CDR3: CASSWHKNTEAFF. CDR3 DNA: TGTGCCAGCAGTTGGCACAAGAATACTGAAGCTTTCTTT.

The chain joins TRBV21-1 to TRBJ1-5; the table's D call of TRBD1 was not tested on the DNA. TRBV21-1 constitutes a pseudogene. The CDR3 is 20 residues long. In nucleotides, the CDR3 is TGTGCCAGCAGCAAAAAATCTCCCAGGGGACGGGACAGGGCTAATCAGCCCCAGCATTTT. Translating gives CASSKKSPRGRDRANQPQHF.

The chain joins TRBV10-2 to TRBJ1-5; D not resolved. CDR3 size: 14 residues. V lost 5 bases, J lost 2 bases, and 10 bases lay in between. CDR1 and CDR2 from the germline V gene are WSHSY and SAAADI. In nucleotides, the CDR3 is TGCGCCAGCAGTTTTACCGGGGGCAATCAGCCCCAGCATTTT. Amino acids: CASSFTGGNQPQHF.

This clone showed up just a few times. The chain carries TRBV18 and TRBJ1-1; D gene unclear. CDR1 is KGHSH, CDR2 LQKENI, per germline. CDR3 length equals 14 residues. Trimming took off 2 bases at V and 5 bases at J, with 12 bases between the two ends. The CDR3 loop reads CASSPSSSGTEAFF. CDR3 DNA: TGTGCCAGCTCACCATCCTCGTCGGGGACTGAAGCTTTCTTT.

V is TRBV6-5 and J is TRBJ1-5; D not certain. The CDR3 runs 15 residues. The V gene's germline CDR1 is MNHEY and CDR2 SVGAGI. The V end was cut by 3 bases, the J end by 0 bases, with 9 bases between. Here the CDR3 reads CASSYSQASNQPQHF. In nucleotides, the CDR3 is TGTGCCAGCAGTTATTCGCAGGCTAGCAATCAGCCCCAGCATTTT.

CDR3 loop: CAWSARAGPGAEAFF. CDR3 bases: TGTGCCTGGAGTGCACGGGCAGGCCCGGGAGCCGAAGCTTTCTTT. This sequence joins TRBV30 and TRBJ1-1; D is uncertain. Between the trimmed V and J ends, which lost 1 base and 8 bases, there was a span of 20 bases. The germline CDR1 and CDR2 sequences are GTSNPN and SVGIG (reference sequence). CDR3 length equals 15 residues.

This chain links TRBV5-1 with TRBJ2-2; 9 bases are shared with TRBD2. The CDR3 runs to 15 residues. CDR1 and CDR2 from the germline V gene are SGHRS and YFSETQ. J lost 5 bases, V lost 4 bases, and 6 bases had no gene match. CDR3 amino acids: CASSLLAGGTGELFF. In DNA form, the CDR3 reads TGCGCCAGCAGCCTCCTGGCGGGAGGGACCGGGGAGCTGTTTTTT. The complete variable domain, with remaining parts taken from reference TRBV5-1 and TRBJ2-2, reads KAGVTQTPRYLIKTRGQQVTLSCSPISGHRSVSWYQQTPGQGLQFLFEYFSETQRNKGNFPGRFSGRQFSNSRSEMNVSTLELGDSALYLCASSLLAGGTGELFFGEGSRLTVL.

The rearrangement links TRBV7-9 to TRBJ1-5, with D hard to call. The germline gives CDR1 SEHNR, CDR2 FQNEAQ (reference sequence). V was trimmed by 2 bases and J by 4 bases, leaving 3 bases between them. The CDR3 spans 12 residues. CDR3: CASSLTNQPQHF. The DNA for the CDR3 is TGTGCCAGCAGCTTAACTAATCAGCCCCAGCATTTT.

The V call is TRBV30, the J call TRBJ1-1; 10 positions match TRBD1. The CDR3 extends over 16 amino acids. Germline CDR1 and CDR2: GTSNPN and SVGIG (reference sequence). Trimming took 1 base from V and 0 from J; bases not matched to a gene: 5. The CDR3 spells CAWSETGGYLNTEAFF. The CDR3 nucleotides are TGTGCCTGGAGTGAGACAGGGGGCTACTTGAACACTGAAGCTTTCTTT.

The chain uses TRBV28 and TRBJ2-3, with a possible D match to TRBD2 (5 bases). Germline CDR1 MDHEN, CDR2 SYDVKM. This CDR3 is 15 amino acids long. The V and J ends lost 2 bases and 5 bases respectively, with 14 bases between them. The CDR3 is CASSLEASLGDTQYF. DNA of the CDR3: TGTGCCAGCAGTTTAGAGGCTAGCCTGGGAGATACGCAGTATTTT.

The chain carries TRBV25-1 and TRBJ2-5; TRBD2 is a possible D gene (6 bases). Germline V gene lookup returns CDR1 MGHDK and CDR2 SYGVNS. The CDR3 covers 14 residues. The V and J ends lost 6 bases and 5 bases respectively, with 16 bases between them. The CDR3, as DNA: TGTGCCAGCAGGGTGACGGGAGCCGGGGAGACCCAGTACTTC. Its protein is CASRVTGAGETQYF. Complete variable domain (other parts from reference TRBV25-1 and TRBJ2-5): EADIYQTPRYLVIGTGKKITLECSQTMGHDKMYWYQQDPGMELHLIHYSYGVNSTEKGDLSSESTVSRIRTEHFPLTLESARPSHTSQYLCASRVTGAGETQYFGPGTRLLVL.

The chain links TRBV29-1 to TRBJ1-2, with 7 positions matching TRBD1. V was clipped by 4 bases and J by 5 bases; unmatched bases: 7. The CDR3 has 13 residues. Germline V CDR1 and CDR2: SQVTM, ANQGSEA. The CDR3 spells CSVARGLTYGYTF. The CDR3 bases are TGCAGCGTTGCGAGGGGGCTTACGTATGGCTACACCTTC. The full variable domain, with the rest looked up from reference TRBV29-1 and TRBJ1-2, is SAVISQKPSRDICQRGTSLTIQCQVDSQVTMMFWYRQQPGQSLTLIATANQGSEATYESGFVIDKFPISRPNLTFSTLTVSNMSPEDSSIYLCSVARGLTYGYTFGSGTRLTVV.

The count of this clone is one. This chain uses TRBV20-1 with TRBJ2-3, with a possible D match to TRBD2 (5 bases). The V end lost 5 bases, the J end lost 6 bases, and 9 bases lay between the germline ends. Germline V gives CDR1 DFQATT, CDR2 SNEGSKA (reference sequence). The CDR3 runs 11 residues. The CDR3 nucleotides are TGCAGTGCTCCGGACTTTGATACGCAGTATTTT. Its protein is CSAPDFDTQYF.

The CDR3 sequence: CASSSGGTGSEQYF. DNA of the CDR3: TGTGCCAGCAGTTCCGGGGGGACGGGGAGCGAGCAGTACTTC. The chain uses TRBV6-5 and TRBJ2-7; 7 bases are a match to TRBD2. The CDR3 is 14 amino acids. Germline CDR1 is MNHEY and CDR2 is SVGAGI. J lost 6 bases, V lost 4 bases, and 9 bases had no gene match.

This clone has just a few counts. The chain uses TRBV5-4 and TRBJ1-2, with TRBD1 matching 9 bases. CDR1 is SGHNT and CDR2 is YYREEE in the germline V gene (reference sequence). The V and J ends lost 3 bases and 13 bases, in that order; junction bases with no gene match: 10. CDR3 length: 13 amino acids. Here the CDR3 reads CASSYGDRDTPTF. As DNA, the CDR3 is TGTGCCAGCAGCTATGGGGACAGGGACACCCCCACCTTC.

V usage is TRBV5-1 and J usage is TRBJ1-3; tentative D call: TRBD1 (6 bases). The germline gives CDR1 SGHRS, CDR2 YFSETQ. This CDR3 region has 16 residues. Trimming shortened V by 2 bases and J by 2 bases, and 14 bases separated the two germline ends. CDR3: CASSFGGTEAGNTIYF. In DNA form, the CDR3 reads TGCGCCAGCAGCTTTGGGGGCACCGAGGCTGGAAACACCATATATTTT.

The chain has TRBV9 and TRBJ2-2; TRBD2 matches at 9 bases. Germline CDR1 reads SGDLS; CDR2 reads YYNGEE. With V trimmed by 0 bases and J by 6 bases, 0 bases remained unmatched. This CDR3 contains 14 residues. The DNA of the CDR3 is TGTGCCAGCAGCGTAGTAGCGGGAGCCGGGGAGCTGTTTTTT. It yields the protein CASSVVAGAGELFF.

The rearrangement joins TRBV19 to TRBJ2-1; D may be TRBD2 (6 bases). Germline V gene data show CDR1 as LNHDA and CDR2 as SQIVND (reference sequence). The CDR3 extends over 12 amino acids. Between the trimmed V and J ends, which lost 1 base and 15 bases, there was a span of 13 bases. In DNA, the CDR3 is TGTGCCAGTAGTATAGCTTGGGACTTGCCGTTCTTC. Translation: CASSIAWDLPFF.

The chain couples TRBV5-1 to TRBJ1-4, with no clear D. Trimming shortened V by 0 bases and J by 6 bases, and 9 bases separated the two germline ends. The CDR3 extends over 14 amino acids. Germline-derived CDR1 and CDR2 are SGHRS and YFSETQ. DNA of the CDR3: TGCGCCAGCAGCTTGGAGACGTCCTATGAAAAACTGTTTTTT. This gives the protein CASSLETSYEKLFF.

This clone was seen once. CDR3 amino acids: CASSSGTGETYEQYF. In DNA, the CDR3 is TGCGCCAGCAGCTCCGGGACAGGGGAAACCTACGAGCAGTACTTC. The chain couples TRBV5-1 to TRBJ2-7, with 10 positions matching TRBD1. V lost 3 bases to trimming and J lost 2 bases; unmatched junction nucleotides: 5. Germline V gene data show CDR1 as SGHRS and CDR2 as YFSETQ. The CDR3 length is 15 residues.